The T cell receptor (beta chain) described here comes from a study of blood T cell repertoires in COVID-19. Study information: The United States, Italy and Spain provided the acute and convalescent COVID-19 samples.

In the source study's methods: Quantification of nucleated cells was approximated via reference gene primer amplification. Clones were sequenced by immunoSEQ multiplex PCR, and TCRdb holds only the in-frame ones, with some missing. V and J calls and clone size follow that table, whereas D and trimming were derived from the DNA. The sample has more than 80,000 clones, roughly 72% seen once. The germline gives CDR1 SGDLS, CDR2 YYNGEE. This CDR3 is 15 amino acids long. Trimming cost V 3 bases and J 4 bases, with 16 bases left between them. Sequenced: peripheral blood. The clonotype was recovered from a woman between 55 and 75 years old in a cohort sampled during active or convalescent COVID-19. The rearrangement uses TRBV9 and TRBJ2-5; possible D gene TRBD2, 5 bases. This CDR3 is CASSARGEGGETQYF. For the CDR3, the DNA is TGTGCCAGCAGCGCCCGTGGGGAAGGAGGAGAGACCCAGTACTTC. The whole variable domain, filled in from reference TRBV9 and TRBJ2-5, reads DSGVTQTPKHLITATGQRVTLRCSPRSGDLSVYWYQQSLDQGLQFLIQYYNGEERAKGNILERFSAQQFPDLHSELNLSSLELGDSALYFCASSARGEGGETQYFGPGTRLLVL.